This TCR beta chain was found in a study of vaccination effects on CD4 cells after COVID-19. Method: immunoSEQ multiplex PCR; TCRdb's copy keeps in-frame clones and lacks some. Here the sample spans about 22,000 clones, approximately 72% being singletons. Within the ViraFEST assay, antigen-specific CD4+ T cells underwent expansion with viral peptide pools prior to sequencing. Once cultured for approximately 10 days, the cells underwent separation to obtain CD4+ T cells. The study found no prior SARS-CoV-2 infection in the vaccine recipients, who tested negative for nucleocapsid antibodies. As concerns this clone: As yet, its antigen is unknown.

The V gene end was trimmed by 5 bases and the J gene end by 0 bases; junction bases not matched to a gene: 1. In germline, CDR1 is MNHEY, CDR2 SVGAGI. This CDR3 has 14 amino acids. The receptor's source is a human donor who received a COVID-19 vaccine. V usage is TRBV6-5 and J usage is TRBJ2-3, with 8 positions matching TRBD1. Sample: CD4+ T cells from PBMCs cultured with HCoV-NL63 spike peptides, taken before COVID-19 vaccination. DNA of the CDR3: TGTGCCAGCAGTCGGGACAGGAGCACAGATACGCAGTATTTT. Translation: CASSRDRSTDTQYF.